This T cell receptor (beta chain) was recovered during a study of blood T cell repertoires in COVID-19. TCRdb's copy holds only in-frame clones and misses some; the assay was immunoSEQ multiplex PCR. In the table there are approximately 210,000 clones, around 89% of which are singletons. The CDR3 totals 11 residues. Germline V gene sequence: CDR1 DFQATT, CDR2 SNEGSKA (reference sequence). The ends were cut back, 6 bases at V and 4 bases at J, with 7 bases in the middle. This receptor was obtained from a man between 65 and 85 years old with acute or convalescent COVID-19. The V call is TRBV20-1, the J call TRBJ1-3; D call uncertain. The sequencing input was peripheral blood. CDR3 sequence: CSAPTGNTIYF. CDR3 bases: TGCAGTGCCCCGACAGGAAACACCATATATTTT.